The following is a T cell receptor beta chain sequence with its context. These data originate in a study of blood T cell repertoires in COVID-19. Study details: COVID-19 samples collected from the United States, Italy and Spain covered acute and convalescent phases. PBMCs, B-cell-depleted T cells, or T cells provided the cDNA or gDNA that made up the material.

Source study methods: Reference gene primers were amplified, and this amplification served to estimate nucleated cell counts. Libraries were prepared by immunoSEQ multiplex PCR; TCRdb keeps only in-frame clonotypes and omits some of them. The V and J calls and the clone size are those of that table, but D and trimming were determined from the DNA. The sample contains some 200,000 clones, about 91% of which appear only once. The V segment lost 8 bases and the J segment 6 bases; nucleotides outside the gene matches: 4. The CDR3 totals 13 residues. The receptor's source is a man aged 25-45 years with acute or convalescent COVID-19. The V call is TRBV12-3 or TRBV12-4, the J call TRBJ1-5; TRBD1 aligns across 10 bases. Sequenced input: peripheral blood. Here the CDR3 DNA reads TGTGCCAGCCGACAGGGGGCAAGTCAGCCCCAGCATTTT. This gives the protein CASRQGASQPQHF.